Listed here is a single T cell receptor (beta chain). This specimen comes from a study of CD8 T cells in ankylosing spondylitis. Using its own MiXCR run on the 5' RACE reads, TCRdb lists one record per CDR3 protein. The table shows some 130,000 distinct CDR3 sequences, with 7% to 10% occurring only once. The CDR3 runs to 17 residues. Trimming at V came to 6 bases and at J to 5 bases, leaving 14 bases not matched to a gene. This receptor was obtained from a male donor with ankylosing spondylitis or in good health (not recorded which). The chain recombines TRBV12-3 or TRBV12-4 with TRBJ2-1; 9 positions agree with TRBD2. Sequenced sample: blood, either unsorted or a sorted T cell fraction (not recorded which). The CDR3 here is CASRAVVGSGSHNEQFF. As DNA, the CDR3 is TGTGCCAGCAGGGCGGTCGTGGGTAGCGGGAGTCACAATGAGCAGTTCTTC.